This TCR beta chain appears in the sequencing data of a study of persistence of HIV-infected CD4 T cells. Sequencing used immunoSEQ version 4 in survey mode. Produced via immunoSEQ multiplex PCR; TCRdb's table is partial and in-frame only. The sample has about 20,000 clones, 78% seen once; the top ten hold 6.8%. Stimulation used around 9.1 ug/mL lysate from CMV-infected fibroblasts. Sorting selected CD4+ T cells upregulating both CD40 ligand and CD69. This clone showed up just a few times. The antigen is not known. V lost 1 base to trimming and J lost 4 bases, with 8 bases between them. Germline values: CDR1 LGHNA, CDR2 YNFKEQ. This CDR3 spans 13 amino acids.

Sequencing was performed on CD4+ T cells sorted from PBMCs after approximately 19-hour stimulation, taken from a patient who received antiretroviral therapy. The chain combines TRBV4-2 with TRBJ2-7, with D tentatively TRBD2 (6 bases). The TCR comes from an adult man with HIV who was CMV-seropositive. The CDR3 spells CASSQGGTYEQYF. For the CDR3, the DNA is TGTGCCAGCAGCCAAGGGGGGACTTACGAGCAGTACTTC.